A selection of T cell receptor beta chains follows, all from one sample in a study of blood T cells in healthy people across ages. Each CDR3 protein gets one entry after TCRdb re-called the 5' RACE reads with MiXCR. The data show 1.5 million to 2 million distinct CDR3 sequences, roughly 52% seen once. The source material was blood. The origin of the receptors is a woman in her 40s in good health. CDR3s include the opening cysteine and the closing phenylalanine or tryptophan. The order of the fields is V gene, D gene, J gene, clone size, CDR3 DNA, CDR3 protein. D genes are given only for firm matches. Expanded clones are given a class, and other clones once, few, many or no size at all.

TRBV5-1	.	TRBJ2-1	many	TGTGCCAGCAGCTTAGGAGGGGATGAGCAGTTCTTC	CASSLGGDEQFF
TRBV7-9	.	TRBJ2-5	.	TGTGCCAGCAGCTTAGATACGGGGGGCTTCGAGACCCAGTACTTC	CASSLDTGGFETQYF
TRBV28	.	TRBJ2-7	.	TGTGCCAGCAGTTTTCCGCAGGGTAGGAGCTCCTACGAGCAGTACTTC	CASSFPQGRSSYEQYF
TRBV9	.	TRBJ1-4	few	TGTGCCAGCAGCGTAGGAGGACGGAGGGATGAAAAACTGTTTTTT	CASSVGGRRDEKLFF
TRBV5-1	TRBD1	TRBJ1-4	.	TGCGCCAGCAGGGGCGCAGGGGGCCGCGTGACTAATGAAAAACTGTTTTTT	CASRGAGGRVTNEKLFF
TRBV7-2	TRBD2	TRBJ2-4	.	TGTGCCAGCAACCACGGGACTAGCGGGGGGGGTTACATAGCCAAAAACATTCAGTACTTC	CASNHGTSGGGYIAKNIQYF
TRBV7-2	TRBD2	TRBJ2-7	.	TGTGCCAGCAGCTTCGGGGGCGGGGGGAGTGAGCAGTACTTC	CASSFGGGGSEQYF
TRBV9	TRBD2	TRBJ2-3	.	TGTGCCAGCAGCGCTACTAGCGGGCCAGATACGCAGTATTTT	CASSATSGPDTQYF
TRBV4-3	.	TRBJ2-3	few	TGCGCCAGCAGCCAAGCGGGCGGGCCCCAAACGCAGTATTTT	CASSQAGGPQTQYF
TRBV7-3	.	TRBJ2-5	many	TGTGCCAGCAGCTTAACGGGGGCCCGCTACGGGGAGACCCAGTACTTC	CASSLTGARYGETQYF
TRBV5-1	.	TRBJ2-1	.	TGCGCCAGCAGCTTGTTCGTCAGTAACAATGAGCAGTTCTTC	CASSLFVSNNEQFF
TRBV20-1	TRBD2	TRBJ2-1	.	TGCAGTGCTAGAGTTATGGCTAGCGGAGATGACAATGAGCAGTTCTTC	CSARVMASGDDNEQFF
TRBV4-3	.	TRBJ2-1	.	TGCGCCAGCAGCCAATTACAGGGTGCTGAGCAGTTCTTC	CASSQLQGAEQFF
TRBV10-2	TRBD2	TRBJ2-7	few	TGCGCCAGCAGTGAGGGCGGGGGGCTCTCCTACGAGCAGTACTTC	CASSEGGGLSYEQYF
TRBV27	.	TRBJ1-2	few	TGTGCCAGCAGCTTAGTTGGGGACGGGGGGTACACCTTC	CASSLVGDGGYTF
TRBV7-7	TRBD2	TRBJ2-3	.	TGTGCTAGCAGCTTAACCAGCGGGGGGGTGGGAGATACGCAGTATTTT	CASSLTSGGVGDTQYF
TRBV20-1	TRBD1	TRBJ1-2	.	TGCAGTGCTCAAGAGAGGACAGGGCCGGGCTATAACTATGGCTACACCTTC	CSAQERTGPGYNYGYTF
TRBV7-8	.	TRBJ2-3	.	TGTGCCAGCAGCTTCCCCCGGGACTGGGGCACAGATACGCAGTATTTT	CASSFPRDWGTDTQYF
TRBV5-6	TRBD1	TRBJ1-2	once	TGTGCCAGCAGCCCTGACAGGGGATATAACTATGGCTACACCTTC	CASSPDRGYNYGYTF
TRBV29-1	.	TRBJ2-1	few	TGCAGCGTTGGAGGGGTCTCAGCCTACAATGAGCAGTTCTTC	CSVGGVSAYNEQFF
TRBV11-2	.	TRBJ1-2	few	TGTGCCAGCACCCCACTGGGGTATGGCTACACCTTC	CASTPLGYGYTF
TRBV7-8	.	TRBJ2-4	.	TGTGCCAGCAGCAGACAGACAGGTCCCAAAAACATTCAGTACTTC	CASSRQTGPKNIQYF
TRBV7-9	.	TRBJ1-6	.	TGTGCCAGCAGCTTGACCCAGGGAGATAATTCACCCCTCCACTTT	CASSLTQGDNSPLHF
TRBV13	TRBD2	TRBJ2-1	.	TGTGCCAGCAGTCACCCTACCGGGGGGGCAAATGAGCAGTTCTTC	CASSHPTGGANEQFF
TRBV4-3	.	TRBJ2-3	few	TGCGCCAGCAGCCAAGAGTCCGTAGTGGTTGGGACAGATACGCAGTATTTT	CASSQESVVVGTDTQYF
TRBV4-1	TRBD2	TRBJ2-7	.	TGCGCCAGTAGCTCCTGGACTAGCGGGGCCACCCAGTACTTC	CASSSWTSGATQYF
TRBV20-1	.	TRBJ2-5	.	TGCAGTGCCAGACTGCCGGGTAGTGAGACCCAGTACTTC	CSARLPGSETQYF
TRBV15	TRBD2	TRBJ2-2	.	TGTGCCACCAGCAGAGACCAGCGGGGCACCGGGGAGCTGTTTTTT	CATSRDQRGTGELFF
TRBV4-2	TRBD2	TRBJ2-7	.	TGTGCCAGCAGCAGAGATGTGGCTAGCGGCTACGAGCAGTACTTC	CASSRDVASGYEQYF
TRBV2	TRBD2	TRBJ2-1	.	TGTGCCAGCAGTGCCGATGCGGGGGTTAACAATGAGCAGTTCTTC	CASSADAGVNNEQFF
TRBV28	.	TRBJ2-5	.	TGTGCCAGCAGTGACAGAATCCAGTACTTC	CASSDRIQYF
TRBV7-9	.	TRBJ2-7	.	TGTGCCAGCAGCAGGGGACCCCTAAGGAATGAGCAGTACTTC	CASSRGPLRNEQYF
TRBV4-2	TRBD2	TRBJ2-1	.	TGTGCCAGCAGCCATCAGACTAGCGGGGGAGGGGGATACAATGAGCAGTTCTTC	CASSHQTSGGGGYNEQFF
TRBV12-3/TRBV12-4	.	TRBJ1-1	.	TGTGCCAGCAGTTTTAGGAGGGTAGGTGAAGCTTTCTTT	CASSFRRVGEAFF
TRBV7-8	.	TRBJ2-3	.	TGTGCCAGCAGGCCGCATCAGGGGAGCACAGATACGCAGTATTTT	CASRPHQGSTDTQYF
TRBV20-1	TRBD1	TRBJ1-6	.	TGCAGTGCTAGATCGACAGGGGATTCACCCCTCCACTTT	CSARSTGDSPLHF
TRBV24-1	.	TRBJ2-5	few	TGTGCCACCGGAGATGCAGGGCAAGAGACCCAGTACTTC	CATGDAGQETQYF
TRBV7-2	.	TRBJ2-7	.	TGTGCCAGCAGCTTACCCCCTAACAGGTTGGCCTACGAGCAGTACTTC	CASSLPPNRLAYEQYF
TRBV29-1	TRBD2	TRBJ2-3	.	TGCAGCGTTATGACGACTAGCGGGGTTCCTAGAGATACGCAGTATTTT	CSVMTTSGVPRDTQYF
TRBV6-2/TRBV6-3	.	TRBJ1-1	.	TGTGCCAGCACCTACCCGCCTGGAGATATGAACACTGAAGCTTTCTTT	CASTYPPGDMNTEAFF
TRBV12-3/TRBV12-4	.	TRBJ1-2	many	TGTGCCAGCAGCATACAGGTCCACTATGGCTACACCTTC	CASSIQVHYGYTF
TRBV5-1	.	TRBJ2-1	.	TGCGCCAGCAGCTTGGCAATTAGCCCCCCAGAGCAGTTCTTC	CASSLAISPPEQFF
TRBV14	TRBD1	TRBJ2-4	.	TGTGCCAGCAGCCCATTCCCCGGACAGGGGGCACACATTCAGTACTTC	CASSPFPGQGAHIQYF
TRBV3-1	.	TRBJ2-5	.	TGTGCCAGCAGCCAAGTGAAGTACCAAGAGACCCAGTACTTC	CASSQVKYQETQYF
TRBV6-5	.	TRBJ1-2	.	TGTGCCAGCAGTTCCTTAGCTACTACTAACTATGGCTACACCTTC	CASSSLATTNYGYTF
TRBV24-1	TRBD2	TRBJ2-1	.	TGTGCCACCAGAGGGACTAGCTACAATGAGCAGTTCTTC	CATRGTSYNEQFF
TRBV7-8	.	TRBJ2-3	.	TGTGCCAGCAGCTTACGGCGGGATCTCACAGATACGCAGTATTTT	CASSLRRDLTDTQYF
TRBV4-3	TRBD2	TRBJ2-1	few	TGCGCCAGCAGCCAAGAAAAACTAGCGGGAGTAGATGAGCAGTTCTTC	CASSQEKLAGVDEQFF